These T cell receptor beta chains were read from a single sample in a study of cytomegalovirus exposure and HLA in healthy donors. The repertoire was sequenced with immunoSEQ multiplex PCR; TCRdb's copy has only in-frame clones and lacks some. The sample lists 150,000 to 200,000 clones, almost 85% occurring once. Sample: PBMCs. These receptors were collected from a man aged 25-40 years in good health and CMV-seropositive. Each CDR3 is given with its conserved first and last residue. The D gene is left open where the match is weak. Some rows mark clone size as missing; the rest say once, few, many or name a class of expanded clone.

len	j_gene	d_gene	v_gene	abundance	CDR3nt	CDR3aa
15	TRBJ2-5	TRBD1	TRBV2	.	TGTGCCAGCAGTTCACCGGGACAGTTTTTGGAGACCCAGTACTTC	CASSSPGQFLETQYF
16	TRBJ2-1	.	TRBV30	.	TGTGCCTGGAGTGTACGTGGGGGCCTATTTTTAAGAGAGCAGTTCTTC	CAWSVRGGLFLREQFF
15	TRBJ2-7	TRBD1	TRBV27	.	TGTGCCAGCAGTTTAGCCGGGACAGGGTCCTACGAGCAGTACTTC	CASSLAGTGSYEQYF
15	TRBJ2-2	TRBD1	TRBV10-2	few	TGCGCCAGCAGTGAACAGGGGGCTAGCACCGGGGAGCTGTTTTTT	CASSEQGASTGELFF
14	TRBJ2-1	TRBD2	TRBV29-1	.	TGCAGCGTTTTAGCGGGAGGGGCCTACAATGAGCAGTTCTTC	CSVLAGGAYNEQFF
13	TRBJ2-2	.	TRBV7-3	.	TGTGCCAGCAGCCAGGAGAACACCGGGGAGCTGTTTTTT	CASSQENTGELFF
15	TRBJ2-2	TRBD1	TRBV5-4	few	TGTGCCAGCAGCCTCGGACAGGGGAACACCGGGGAGCTGTTTTTT	CASSLGQGNTGELFF
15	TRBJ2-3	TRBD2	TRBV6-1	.	TGTGCCAGCAGTGAACGAGCGGGAGGTTCAGATACGCAGTATTTT	CASSERAGGSDTQYF
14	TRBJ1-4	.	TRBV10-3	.	TGTGCCATCAGTGATGCGTCGACTAATGAAAAACTGTTTTTT	CAISDASTNEKLFF
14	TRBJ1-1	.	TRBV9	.	TGTGCCAGCAGCGTAGTTCGGGGGGACACTGAAGCTTTCTTT	CASSVVRGDTEAFF
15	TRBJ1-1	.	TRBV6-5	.	TGTGCCAGCAGTTACTCGACAAACCTGAACACTGAAGCTTTCTTT	CASSYSTNLNTEAFF
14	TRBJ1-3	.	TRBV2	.	TGTGCCAGCAGGCCGACTGAGTCTGGAAACACCATATATTTT	CASRPTESGNTIYF
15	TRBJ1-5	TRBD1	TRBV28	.	TGTGCCAGCAGCCCGGGACAGGGAAGCGGTCAGCCCCAGCATTTT	CASSPGQGSGQPQHF
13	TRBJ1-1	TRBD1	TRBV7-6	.	TGTGCCAGCAGCGTCGACAGGGTCACTGAAGCTTTCTTT	CASSVDRVTEAFF
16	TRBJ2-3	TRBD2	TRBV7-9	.	TGTGCCAGCAGCTCAGGACTAGGCGTAATAGCAGATACGCAGTATTTT	CASSSGLGVIADTQYF
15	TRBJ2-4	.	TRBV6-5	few	TGTGCCAGCAGTTACTCCCTCGGGGGTGCAAACATTCAGTACTTC	CASSYSLGGANIQYF
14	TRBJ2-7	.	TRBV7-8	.	TGTGCCAGCAGCCCAGGGGTGTGGACCTACGAGCAGTACTTC	CASSPGVWTYEQYF
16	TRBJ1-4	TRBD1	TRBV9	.	TGTGCCAGCAGCGGCGGACAGGGCGGGACTAATGAAAAACTGTTTTTT	CASSGGQGGTNEKLFF
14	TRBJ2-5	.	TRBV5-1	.	TGCGCCAGCAGCTGGGCCTCAACCCAAGAGACCCAGTACTTC	CASSWASTQETQYF
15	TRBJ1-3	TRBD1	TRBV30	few	TGTGCCTGGAGTGTAGACAGGGCCTCTGGAAACACCATATATTTT	CAWSVDRASGNTIYF
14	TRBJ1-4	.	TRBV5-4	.	TGTGCCAGCAGCTTGGAGGGGTGGAATGAAAAACTGTTTTTT	CASSLEGWNEKLFF
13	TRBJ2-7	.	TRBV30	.	TGTGCCTGGAGTGTAACCCCGAGGGCAGGCCAGTACTTC	CAWSVTPRAGQYF
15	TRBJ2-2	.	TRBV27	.	TGTGCCAGCAGTTTATACACCCGGGGGACCGGGGAGCTGTTTTTT	CASSLYTRGTGELFF
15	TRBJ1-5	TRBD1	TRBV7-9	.	TGTGCCAGCAGCTGGGGACAGGGGATGGGACAGCCCCAGCATTTT	CASSWGQGMGQPQHF
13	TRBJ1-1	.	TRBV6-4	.	TGTGCCAGCAGCCAGGGAAGGGGCACTGAAGCTTTCTTT	CASSQGRGTEAFF
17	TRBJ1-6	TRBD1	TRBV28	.	TGTGCCAGCAGCCCTACAACAGGGGGCGCGGGGAATTCACCCCTCCACTTT	CASSPTTGGAGNSPLHF
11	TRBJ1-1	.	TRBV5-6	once	TGTGCCAGCGGGGGGGACACTGAAGCTTTCTTT	CASGGDTEAFF
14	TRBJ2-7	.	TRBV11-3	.	TGTGCCAGCAGCTTAGTGGCCAGCTCCTACGAGCAGTACTTC	CASSLVASSYEQYF
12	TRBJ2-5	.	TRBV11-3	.	TGTGCCAGCAGCTCTTACGGAGAGACCCAGTACTTC	CASSSYGETQYF